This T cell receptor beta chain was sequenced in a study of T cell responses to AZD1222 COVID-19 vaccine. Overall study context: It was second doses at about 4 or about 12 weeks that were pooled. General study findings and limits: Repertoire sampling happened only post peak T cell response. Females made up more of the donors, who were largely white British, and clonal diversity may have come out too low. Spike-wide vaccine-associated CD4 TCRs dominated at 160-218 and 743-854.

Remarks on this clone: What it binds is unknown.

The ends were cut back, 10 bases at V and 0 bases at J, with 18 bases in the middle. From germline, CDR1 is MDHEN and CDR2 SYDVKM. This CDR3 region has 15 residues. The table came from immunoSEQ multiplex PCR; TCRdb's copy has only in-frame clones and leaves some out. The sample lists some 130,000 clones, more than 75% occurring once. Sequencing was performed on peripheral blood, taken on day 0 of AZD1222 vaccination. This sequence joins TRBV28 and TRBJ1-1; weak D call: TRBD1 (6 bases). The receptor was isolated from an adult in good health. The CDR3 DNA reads TGTGCCACCAAACTCCACAGGGACATGAACACTGAAGCTTTCTTT. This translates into CATKLHRDMNTEAFF.